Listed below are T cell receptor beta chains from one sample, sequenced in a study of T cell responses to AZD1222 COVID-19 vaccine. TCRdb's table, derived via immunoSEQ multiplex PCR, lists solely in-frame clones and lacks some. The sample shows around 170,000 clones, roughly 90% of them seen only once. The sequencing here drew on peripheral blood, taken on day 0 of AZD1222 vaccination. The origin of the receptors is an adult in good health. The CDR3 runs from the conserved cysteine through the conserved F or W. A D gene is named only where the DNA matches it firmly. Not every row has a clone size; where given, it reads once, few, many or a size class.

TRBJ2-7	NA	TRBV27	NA	TGTGCCAGCAGTTTACTTGGAGGGAAAGGAACCTACGAGCAGTACTTC	CASSLLGGKGTYEQYF
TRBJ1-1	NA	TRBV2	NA	TGTGCCAGCACCCTCCAGGGTAACACTGAAGCTTTCTTT	CASTLQGNTEAFF
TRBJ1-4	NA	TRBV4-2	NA	TGTGCCAGCAGCCAAGATCTCCGAGAAAAACTGTTTTTT	CASSQDLREKLFF
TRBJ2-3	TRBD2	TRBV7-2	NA	TGTGCCAGCAGCCCCCGGGGAGGGCACCATACGCAGTATTTT	CASSPRGGHHTQYF
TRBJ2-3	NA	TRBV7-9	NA	TGTGCCAGCAGCCAAGGACAAAGCACAGATACGCAGTATTTT	CASSQGQSTDTQYF
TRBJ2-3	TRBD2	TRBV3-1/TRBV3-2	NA	TGTGCCAGCAGCCAAGAAGGCGCACTAGCGGGAGGAACAGATACGCAGTATTTT	CASSQEGALAGGTDTQYF
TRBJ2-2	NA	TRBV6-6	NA	TGTGCCACCCTCGAATCGGGGCCTAGGACCGGGGAGCTGTTTTTT	CATLESGPRTGELFF
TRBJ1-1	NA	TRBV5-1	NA	TGCGCCAGCAGCTTGGAAGACGGCGAAGGGACTGAAGCTTTCTTT	CASSLEDGEGTEAFF
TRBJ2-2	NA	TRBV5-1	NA	TGCGCCAGCAGCTTGTCCACCGCGAACACCGGGGAGCTGTTTTTT	CASSLSTANTGELFF
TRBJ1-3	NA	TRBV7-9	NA	TGTGCCAGCAGCTTAGGTACTGAGCTTCCCCCCTCTGGAAACACCATATATTTT	CASSLGTELPPSGNTIYF
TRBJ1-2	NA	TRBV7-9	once	TGTGCCAGCAGCCCTCAAGTTGGAACCTTC	CASSPQVGTF
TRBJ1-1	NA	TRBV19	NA	TGTGCCAGTAGCCCCAAGAACACTGAAGCTTTCTTT	CASSPKNTEAFF
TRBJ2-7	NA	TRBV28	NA	TGTGCCAGCAAACTTGGGGGGTTATACAGCCACCAGTACCTATACGAGCAGTACTTC	CASKLGGLYSHQYLYEQYF
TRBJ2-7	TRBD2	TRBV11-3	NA	TGTGCCAGCAGCTTAGCGGCTAGCGGGAGCGACTACGAGCAGTACTTC	CASSLAASGSDYEQYF
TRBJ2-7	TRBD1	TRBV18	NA	TGTGCCAGCTCACCACGACAGGGGGGTTCCTACGAGCAGTACTTC	CASSPRQGGSYEQYF
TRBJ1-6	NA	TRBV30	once	TGTGCCTGGAGTGCCCGCCTGTTGTCCTATAATTCACCCCTCCACTTT	CAWSARLLSYNSPLHF
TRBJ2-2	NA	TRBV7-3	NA	TGTGCCAGCAGCTCCCAACAGGGCACCGGGGAGCTGTTTTTT	CASSSQQGTGELFF
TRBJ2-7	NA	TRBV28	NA	TGTGCCAGCAGTCTCCGGGACAAAGCCTACGAGCAGTACTTC	CASSLRDKAYEQYF
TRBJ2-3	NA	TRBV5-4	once	TGTGCCAGCAGCATACAGGGCACAGATACGCAGTATTTT	CASSIQGTDTQYF
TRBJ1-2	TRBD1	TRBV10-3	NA	TGTGCCATCAGTGAGGGACAGGGGGTATACTCAGTAGGCTACACCTTC	CAISEGQGVYSVGYTF
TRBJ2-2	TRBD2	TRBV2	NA	TGTGCCAGCAGGAAAGAGCCCAGCGGGAGGACCGGGGAGCTGTTTTTT	CASRKEPSGRTGELFF
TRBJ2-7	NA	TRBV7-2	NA	TGTGCCAGCAGCTTATCTCGGGTTACCTACGAGCAGTACTTC	CASSLSRVTYEQYF
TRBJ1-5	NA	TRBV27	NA	TGTGCCGCAGGGGTCGGCAATCAGCCCCAGCATTTT	CAAGVGNQPQHF
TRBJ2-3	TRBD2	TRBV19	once	TGTGCCAGTAGTAGACTCCGCGGGGGGACCCAAGATACGCAGTATTTT	CASSRLRGGTQDTQYF
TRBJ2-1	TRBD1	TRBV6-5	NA	TGTGCCAGCAGGAGGGGGACAGGGAGGGATGAGCAGTTCTTC	CASRRGTGRDEQFF
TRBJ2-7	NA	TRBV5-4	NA	TGTGCCAGCAGCTATTTCCACGAGCAGTACTTC	CASSYFHEQYF
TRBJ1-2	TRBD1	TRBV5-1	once	TGCGCCAGCAGCTATGGGACAGATTATGGCTACACCTTC	CASSYGTDYGYTF
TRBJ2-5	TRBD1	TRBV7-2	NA	TGTGCCAGCAGTATGGGACAGATAGAGACCCAGTACTTC	CASSMGQIETQYF